What follows are 18 T cell receptor beta chains derived from one specimen sequenced in a study of blood T cells in healthy people across ages. Primed by a sample-barcoded 5' primer and a J-beta primer mix, a second PCR proceeded for roughly 7 to 12 cycles. TCRdb recomputed calls from the 5' RACE reads with MiXCR, one row per CDR3 protein. The repertoire consists of just over 800,000 distinct CDR3 sequences, with about 62% occurring once and the leading ten covering about 27%. Sequenced input: blood. The receptor source for this set is a man aged 25-40 years in good health.

This clonotype has only a few counts. This chain connects TRBV7-3 to TRBJ2-1, with TRBD2 matching over 11 bases. V lost 5 bases and J lost 6; bases outside the gene matches: 6. The CDR3 has 15 residues. CDR1 and CDR2 (germline): SGHTA, FQGTGA. The CDR3 DNA reads TGTGCCAGCAGCCATCCTAGCGGGGGGCTCAATGAGCAGTTCTTC. Translated, it gives CASSHPSGGLNEQFF.

Only one count was recorded for this clonotype. This chain joins TRBV27 and TRBJ2-7, with 8 bases matching TRBD2. The CDR3 is 15 residues long. The J segment lost 3 bases and the V segment lost 6 bases, leaving 10 bases of the junction unmatched. Germline lookup yields CDR1 MNHEY and CDR2 SMNVEV (reference sequence). CDR3 DNA sequence: TGTGCCAGCAGCCAACCGGGACTAGAGGGCTACGAGCAGTACTTC. It is translated as CASSQPGLEGYEQYF.

The chain carries TRBV20-1 and TRBJ2-1; a weak D match, TRBD1 (5 bases). The CDR3 contains 11 residues. Looked up from germline, CDR1 is DFQATT and CDR2 is SNEGSKA (reference sequence). Trimming removed 5 bases at V and 14 bases at J, with 16 bases between. The CDR3 DNA follows: TGCAGTGCTTTTCCAGGGAAGGTTGAGTTCTTC. It is translated as CSAFPGKVEFF.

The chain employs TRBV7-2 and TRBJ2-7; 9 bases line up with TRBD1. The CDR3 is 15 residues long. Germline assignment: CDR1 SGHTA and CDR2 FQGNSA. V lost 1 base, J lost 3 bases, and 4 bases stayed unmatched. The CDR3 reads CASSLGTGVIYEQYF. CDR3 DNA sequence: TGTGCCAGCAGCTTAGGGACAGGGGTAATCTACGAGCAGTACTTC.

This clonotype appeared a single time. The chain is built from TRBV20-1 and TRBJ2-3; D gene unclear. In germline, CDR1 is DFQATT, CDR2 SNEGSKA (reference sequence). The CDR3 has 14 residues. The V and J ends lost 6 bases and 0 bases respectively, with 13 bases between them. The CDR3 protein is CSAPRVASTDTQYF. The CDR3 DNA is TGCAGTGCGCCTAGGGTCGCTAGCACAGATACGCAGTATTTT.

The gene calls are TRBV21-1 and TRBJ2-7; whether TRBD1, the table's D call, matches the DNA was not checked. TRBV21-1 is assigned pseudogene status. This CDR3 contains 17 residues. This CDR3 reads CASSIAFGQGLSYEQYF. CDR3 in DNA: TGTGCCAGCAGCATTGCATTCGGACAGGGTCTCTCCTACGAGCAGTACTTC.

The V gene is TRBV7-9, the J gene TRBJ2-1, with a possible D match to TRBD1 (5 bases). Germline CDR1 and CDR2: SEHNR and FQNEAQ (reference sequence). CDR3 length: 15 amino acids. V lost 3 bases to trimming and J lost 7 bases, with 16 bases between them. The CDR3 DNA sequence: TGTGCCAGCAGCTTGTTTGGGGCAACTTGGAATGAGCAGTTCTTC. Translation: CASSLFGATWNEQFF.

Points on this clonotype: With a much larger clone just one base away, this may be a read error. The genes are TRBV27 and TRBJ2-6, with D perhaps assigned TRBD1 or TRBD2 (6 bases each). The CDR3 sequence is 15 residues long. Per germline, CDR1 MNHEY and CDR2 SMNVEV (reference sequence). CDR3 sequence (DNA): TGTGCCAGCAGTTACTCAGGCTCGGGGGCCGACGTCCTGACTTTC. Encoded protein: CASSYSGSGADVLTF. The whole variable domain, remainder taken from reference TRBV27 and TRBJ2-6, is EAQVTQNPRYLITVTGKKLTVTCSQNMNHEYMSWYRQDPGLGLRQIYYSMNVEVTDKGDVPEGYKVSRKEKRNFPLILESPSPNQTSLYFCASSYSGSGADVLTFGAGSRLTVL.

The chain links TRBV7-9 to TRBJ2-1; D is undetermined. This CDR3 is 15 amino acids long. Trimming left V 1 base short and J 2 bases short, with 9 bases between. Germline V gives CDR1 SEHNR, CDR2 FQNEAQ (reference sequence). Here the CDR3 DNA reads TGTGCCAGCAGCTTAGTTCGCCTACCCTACAATGAGCAGTTCTTC. It is translated as CASSLVRLPYNEQFF.

This clonotype was counted between two and nine times. This sequence joins TRBV29-1 and TRBJ2-4, with D possibly matching TRBD1 (5 bases). The DNA end favors TRBJ2-7, so the J call may be wrong. CDR1 and CDR2 from the germline V gene are SQVTM and ANQGSEA. CDR3 size: 11 residues. DNA for the CDR3: TGCAGCGTGACAGTGGCCTACGAGCAGTACTTC. It codes for CSVTVAYEQYF.

This clonotype was observed a few times. For the CDR3, the DNA is TGCGCCAGCAGCCAAGTCTCCGAGATGCCGACCGAGCAGTACTTC. It codes for CASSQVSEMPTEQYF. The chain employs TRBV4-3 and TRBJ2-7; D is unclear. Trimming took off 1 base at V and 6 bases at J, with 16 bases between the two ends. The CDR3 spans 15 residues. Germline V gene data show CDR1 as LGHNA and CDR2 as YSLEER.

The rearrangement links TRBV5-1 to TRBJ2-1; TRBD2 might be the D (7 bases). The V gene's germline CDR1 is SGHRS and CDR2 YFSETQ. The CDR3 has 13 residues. With 7 bases removed from V and 5 bases from J, the gap between germline ends came to 13 bases. CDR3 sequence reads: CASGPRGHNEQFF. In DNA, the CDR3 is TGCGCCAGCGGGCCGCGGGGGCACAATGAGCAGTTCTTC.

A single count supports this clonotype. The rearrangement links TRBV7-2 to TRBJ2-4; TRBD2 agrees at 8 bases. The germline gives CDR1 SGHTA, CDR2 FQGNSA. This CDR3 region has 17 residues. Germline trimming cut 5 bases from V and 0 bases from J; bases unmatched to any gene: 9. The CDR3 nucleotides are TGTGCCAGCAGCCCCCTGAGCAGCGGGGGAGCCAAAAACATTCAGTACTTC. Its protein is CASSPLSSGGAKNIQYF.

The table lists this clonotype with a few counts. This rearrangement joins TRBV29-1 to TRBJ2-7; D could derive from TRBD1 or TRBD2 (6 bases each). This CDR3 is built from 11 residues. The V gene's germline CDR1 is SQVTM and CDR2 ANQGSEA. V was clipped by 7 bases and J by 4 bases, with 11 bases between them. The CDR3 loop is CSGGAGYEQYF. The CDR3 DNA reads as TGCAGCGGGGGGGCCGGTTACGAGCAGTACTTC.

A few counts support this clonotype. The V call is TRBV29-1, the J call TRBJ2-5; 9 positions agree with TRBD1. The CDR3 is 16 residues long. Germline V lookup: CDR1 SQVTM, CDR2 ANQGSEA. Trimming cost V 2 bases and J 0 bases; bases outside gene matches: 7. CDR3 nucleotide sequence: TGCAGCGTTGAACGACCGGGACAGGGTTACCAAGAGACCCAGTACTTC. This codes for CSVERPGQGYQETQYF.

This clonotype was recorded only once. The chain links TRBV29-1 to TRBJ1-3, with a possible D match to TRBD1 (5 bases). Trimming removed 2 bases at V and 12 bases at J, with 11 bases between. The germline CDR1 and CDR2 sequences are SQVTM and ANQGSEA. The CDR3 covers 11 residues. CDR3 loop: CSVEIGTNIYF. CDR3 sequence (DNA): TGCAGCGTTGAAATTGGGACCAACATATATTTT.

This chain connects TRBV5-5 to TRBJ1-3; TRBD1 matches at 7 bases. The germline V gene encodes CDR1 SGHKS and CDR2 YYEKEE (reference sequence). After removal of 4 bases from V and 0 bases from J, the junction contained 10 bases not matched to a gene. The CDR3 has 17 amino acids. The CDR3 DNA follows: TGTGCCAGCAGCCCGAGGGACAGCCGAATCTCTGGAAACACCATATATTTT. Translated, it gives CASSPRDSRISGNTIYF.

The chain links TRBV2 to TRBJ2-7; 7 bases align to TRBD1. This CDR3 is built from 17 residues. J gave up 2 bases and V 7 bases, and 17 bases lay outside the gene matches. The V gene's germline CDR1 is SNHLY and CDR2 FYNNEI. The CDR3 DNA reads as TGTGCCAGCATAGGAATGGGGCTGGCAGGGGGAACCTACGAGCAGTACTTC. This translates into CASIGMGLAGGTYEQYF.